Shown below are 20 T cell receptor beta chains from a single sample sequenced in a study of cytomegalovirus exposure and HLA in healthy donors. The repertoire was sequenced with immunoSEQ multiplex PCR; TCRdb's copy has only in-frame clones and lacks some. Found here are approximately 100,000 clones, 90% to 95% of them singletons; the top ten hold about 1%. Sequenced input: PBMCs. Receptor source: a woman under 40 in good health and CMV-seropositive.

This chain joins TRBV9 and TRBJ2-7; D is perhaps TRBD2 (5 bases). The germline V gene encodes CDR1 SGDLS and CDR2 YYNGEE. V gave up 4 bases and J gave up 1 base, with 12 bases separating them. CDR3 length equals 14 residues. The CDR3 nucleotides are TGTGCCAGCAGCCCAGGAGGCAGGTCCTACGAGCAGTACTTC. Protein sequence: CASSPGGRSYEQYF.

The V and J genes are TRBV9 and TRBJ2-3, with unresolved D. The germline V gene encodes CDR1 SGDLS and CDR2 YYNGEE. Trimming took 2 bases from V and 2 from J, leaving 9 bases between them. CDR3 length: 14 residues. CDR3 loop: CASSVRAYTDTQYF. Here the CDR3 DNA reads TGTGCCAGCAGCGTGAGAGCTTACACAGATACGCAGTATTTT.

The chain combines TRBV19 with TRBJ1-5; maybe TRBD1 (5 bases). CDR1 and CDR2 from the germline V gene are LNHDA and SQIVND (reference sequence). This CDR3 contains 15 residues. Between the trimmed V and J ends, which lost 7 bases and 1 base, there was a span of 14 bases. CDR3 protein: CASNNLDRSNQPQHF. CDR3 sequence (DNA): TGTGCCAGTAACAACCTTGACAGAAGCAATCAGCCCCAGCATTTT.

V gene TRBV19 combines with J gene TRBJ1-2, with 10 bases lining up with TRBD1. V shed 4 bases and J 6 bases; nucleotides not matched to a gene: 11. This CDR3 has 16 residues. Germline CDR1 and CDR2: LNHDA and SQIVND (reference sequence). The CDR3 DNA reads as TGTGCCAGTAGTAAAAGCTCCGGGACAGGGGCTGATGGCTACACCTTC. Residues: CASSKSSGTGADGYTF.

The chain is built from TRBV7-2 and TRBJ2-1, with D possibly matching TRBD2 (6 bases). The germline V gene has CDR1 SGHTA and CDR2 FQGNSA. The CDR3 runs 15 residues. V was pared by 6 bases and J by 0 bases, with 12 bases between. CDR3 in amino acids: CASSLAFSSYNEQFF. The CDR3 nucleotides read TGTGCCAGCAGTCTAGCGTTCAGCTCCTACAATGAGCAGTTCTTC.

This chain links TRBV4-3 with TRBJ2-7; 11 bases are shared with TRBD2. CDR1 LGHNA and CDR2 YSLEER come from the germline V gene. V lost 6 bases and J lost 2; bases outside the gene matches: 6. This CDR3 spans 15 amino acids. CDR3 sequence: CASSYGTSGTYEQYF. CDR3 in DNA: TGCGCCAGCAGTTACGGGACTAGCGGAACCTACGAGCAGTACTTC.

V and J are TRBV18 and TRBJ2-1; possibly TRBD2 for D (6 bases). Per germline, CDR1 KGHSH and CDR2 LQKENI. The CDR3 is 15 residues long. V shed 3 bases and J shed 9 bases, with 18 bases lying between them. The CDR3 here is CASSPWRDGSSEQFF. The CDR3, as DNA: TGTGCCAGCTCACCTTGGCGGGACGGGTCAAGTGAGCAGTTCTTC.

The rearrangement uses TRBV7-9 and TRBJ2-1, with D hard to call. The CDR3 consists of 11 residues. Germline CDR1 is SEHNR and CDR2 is FQNEAQ (reference sequence). V was shortened by 3 bases and J by 8 bases, with 5 bases between the two germline ends. The CDR3 DNA reads TGTGCCAGCAGCTTCATGTATGAGCAGTTCTTC. Its protein is CASSFMYEQFF.

The V gene is TRBV28, the J gene TRBJ2-7; D is unresolved. CDR1 MDHEN and CDR2 SYDVKM come from the germline V gene. This CDR3 contains 15 residues. Trimming pared 6 bases from V and 0 bases from J, leaving 15 bases between. CDR3 protein: CASRQRLRSSYEQYF. The CDR3 DNA follows: TGTGCCAGCAGACAACGACTGAGGAGCTCCTACGAGCAGTACTTC.

The chain links TRBV6-1 to TRBJ1-3; perhaps TRBD1 as D (6 bases). V was pared by 7 bases and J by 4 bases, with 17 bases between. Per the germline V gene, CDR1 is MNHNS and CDR2 is SASEGT. The CDR3 is 15 residues long. CDR3 region: CASNLQQGAGNTIYF. Written as DNA, the CDR3 is TGTGCCAGCAACCTCCAACAGGGTGCGGGAAACACCATATATTTT.

CDR3 sequence reads: CASSLVQQRYEQYF. CDR3 DNA sequence: TGTGCCAGCAGCCTCGTGCAACAGAGATACGAGCAGTACTTC. The chain carries TRBV11-2 and TRBJ2-7; D gene ambiguous. CDR1 and CDR2 (germline): SGHAT, FQNNGV. The CDR3 extends over 14 amino acids. Deletions cut 5 bases from V and 4 bases from J, with 15 bases between.

V usage is TRBV5-5 and J usage is TRBJ1-3; D is undetermined. The CDR3 totals 16 residues. V dropped 0 bases and J dropped 0 bases, with 10 bases sitting between them. Germline V CDR1 and CDR2: SGHKS, YYEKEE (reference sequence). CDR3: CASSLDSMFSGNTIYF. CDR3 bases: TGTGCCAGCAGCTTGGACAGTATGTTCTCTGGAAACACCATATATTTT. Supplemented by reference TRBV5-5 and TRBJ1-3, the full variable domain reads DAGVTQSPTHLIKTRGQQVTLRCSPISGHKSVSWYQQVLGQGPQFIFQYYEKEERGRGNFPDRFSARQFPNYSSELNVNALLLGDSALYLCASSLDSMFSGNTIYFGEGSWLTVV.

This clone showed up just once. This chain uses TRBV4-1 with TRBJ2-7; 10 bases fit TRBD2. The V segment lost 1 base and the J segment 7 bases; nucleotides outside the gene matches: 10. Per germline, CDR1 MGHRA and CDR2 YSYEKL. The CDR3 runs to 16 residues. CDR3 nucleotides: TGCGCCAGCAGCCAAGCAGCGGGAGGGCCCCTACGGGAGCAGTACTTC. Its protein product is CASSQAAGGPLREQYF.

The gene calls are TRBV6-5 and TRBJ2-3; 8 nucleotides line up with TRBD2. Germline V gene data show CDR1 as MNHEY and CDR2 as SVGAGI. Unmatched junction bases numbered 7, after V lost 6 bases and J lost 2 bases. The CDR3 totals 15 residues. The CDR3 reads CASSHTAGATDTQYF. The CDR3 DNA reads TGTGCCAGCAGCCACACAGCGGGAGCCACAGATACGCAGTATTTT.

V and J are TRBV9 and TRBJ2-1, with 8 bases aligning to TRBD2. CDR3 length: 17 amino acids. The germline V gene encodes CDR1 SGDLS and CDR2 YYNGEE. The V gene end was trimmed by 0 bases and the J gene end by 4 bases; junction bases not matched to a gene: 9. Here the CDR3 reads CASSVGTGTRLYNEQFF. CDR3 sequence (DNA): TGTGCCAGCAGCGTAGGTACTGGGACTAGATTATACAATGAGCAGTTCTTC.

V is TRBV13 and J is TRBJ2-2; 7 bases are shared with TRBD2. The CDR3 loop spans 16 amino acids. CDR1 and CDR2 (germline): PRHDT, FYEKMQ (reference sequence). V lost 2 bases to trimming and J lost 4 bases; unmatched junction nucleotides: 7. CDR3: CASSLRGGSGTGELFF. The CDR3 DNA follows: TGTGCCAGCAGCTTACGGGGCGGGAGTGGCACCGGGGAGCTGTTTTTT.

The chain joins TRBV21-1 to TRBJ1-1; the table's D call of TRBD1 was not tested on the DNA. TRBV21-1 is a recognized pseudogene. The CDR3 totals 16 residues. CDR3 protein: CASSKEGDRGRVEAFF. In DNA form, the CDR3 reads TGTGCCAGCAGCAAAGAAGGGGACAGGGGGCGAGTGGAAGCTTTCTTT.

This chain connects TRBV25-1 to TRBJ2-7; possible D gene TRBD1, 5 bases. Trimming shortened V by 6 bases and J by 1 base, and 16 bases separated the two germline ends. Per germline, CDR1 MGHDK and CDR2 SYGVNS. The CDR3 has 15 residues. CDR3 DNA sequence: TGTGCCAGCAGCTCGACAGCTATCCTTTCCTACGAGCAGTACTTC. It is translated as CASSSTAILSYEQYF.

DNA for the CDR3: TGTGCCAGCAGCGTAGCCGGGACAGGGTACGAGCAGTACTTC. This sequence encodes CASSVAGTGYEQYF. The chain couples TRBV9 to TRBJ2-7, with 9 bases identical to TRBD1. The CDR3 consists of 14 residues. J was trimmed by 4 bases and V by 0 bases; bases with no gene match: 2. The germline V gene encodes CDR1 SGDLS and CDR2 YYNGEE. The variable domain in full, with the rest retrieved from reference TRBV9 and TRBJ2-7, is DSGVTQTPKHLITATGQRVTLRCSPRSGDLSVYWYQQSLDQGLQFLIQYYNGEERAKGNILERFSAQQFPDLHSELNLSSLELGDSALYFCASSVAGTGYEQYFGPGTRLTVT.

The V call is TRBV18, the J call TRBJ1-4; 7 bases agree with TRBD1. V trimming: 3 bases; J trimming: 3 bases; junction bases outside the gene matches: 1. Germline CDR1 reads KGHSH; CDR2 reads LQKENI. CDR3 length equals 14 residues. The CDR3 region has the DNA TGTGCCAGCTCACCTACAGGGGCTAATGAAAAACTGTTTTTT. This translates into CASSPTGANEKLFF.